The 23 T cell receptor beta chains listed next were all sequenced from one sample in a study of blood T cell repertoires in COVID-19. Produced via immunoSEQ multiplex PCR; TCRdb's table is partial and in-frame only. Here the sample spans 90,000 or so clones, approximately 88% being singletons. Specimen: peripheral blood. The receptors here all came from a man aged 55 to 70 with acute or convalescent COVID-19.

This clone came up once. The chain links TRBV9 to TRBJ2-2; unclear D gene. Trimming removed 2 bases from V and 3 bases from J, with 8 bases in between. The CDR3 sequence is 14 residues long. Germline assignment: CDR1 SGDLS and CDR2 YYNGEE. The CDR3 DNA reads TGTGCCAGCAGCGTTGGCCCAGACACCGGGGAGCTGTTTTTT. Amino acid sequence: CASSVGPDTGELFF.

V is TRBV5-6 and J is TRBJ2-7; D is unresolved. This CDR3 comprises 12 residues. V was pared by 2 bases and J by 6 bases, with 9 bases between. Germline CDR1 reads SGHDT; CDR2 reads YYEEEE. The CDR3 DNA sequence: TGTGCCAGCAGCTTTACCGGGTTCGAGCAGTACTTC. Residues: CASSFTGFEQYF.

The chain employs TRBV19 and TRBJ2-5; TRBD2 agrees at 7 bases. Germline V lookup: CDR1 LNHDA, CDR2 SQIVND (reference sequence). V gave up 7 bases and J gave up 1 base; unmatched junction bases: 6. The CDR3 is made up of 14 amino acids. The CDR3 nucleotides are TGTGCCAGTAAGAAGCGGGGTTCCCAAGAGACCCAGTACTTC. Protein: CASKKRGSQETQYF.

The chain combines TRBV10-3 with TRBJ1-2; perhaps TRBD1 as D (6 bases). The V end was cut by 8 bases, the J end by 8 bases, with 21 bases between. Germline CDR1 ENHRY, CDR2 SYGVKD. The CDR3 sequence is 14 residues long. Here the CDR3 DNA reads TGTGCCATCGGGGACGTCCAGGGGAGAACCGGCTACACCTTC. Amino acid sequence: CAIGDVQGRTGYTF.

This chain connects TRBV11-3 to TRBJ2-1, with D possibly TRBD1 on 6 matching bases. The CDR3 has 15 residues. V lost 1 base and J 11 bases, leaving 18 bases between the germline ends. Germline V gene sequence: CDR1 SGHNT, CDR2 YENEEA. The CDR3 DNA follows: TGTGCCAGCAGCTTAGGTTCAGGGGATGGGGGTCAGCAGTTCTTC. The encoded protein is CASSLGSGDGGQQFF.

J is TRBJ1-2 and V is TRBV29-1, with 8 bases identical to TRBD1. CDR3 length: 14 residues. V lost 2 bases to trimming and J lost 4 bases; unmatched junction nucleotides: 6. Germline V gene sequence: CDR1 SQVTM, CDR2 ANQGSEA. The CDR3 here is CSVEYQGAGYGYTF. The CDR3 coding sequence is TGCAGCGTTGAATATCAGGGGGCAGGCTATGGCTACACCTTC.

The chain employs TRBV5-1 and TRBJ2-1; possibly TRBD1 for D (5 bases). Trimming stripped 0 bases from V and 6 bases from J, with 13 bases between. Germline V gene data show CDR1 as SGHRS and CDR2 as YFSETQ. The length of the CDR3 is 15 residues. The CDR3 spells CASSLDAGSLNEQFF. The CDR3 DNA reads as TGCGCCAGCAGCTTGGATGCAGGGTCCCTCAATGAGCAGTTCTTC.

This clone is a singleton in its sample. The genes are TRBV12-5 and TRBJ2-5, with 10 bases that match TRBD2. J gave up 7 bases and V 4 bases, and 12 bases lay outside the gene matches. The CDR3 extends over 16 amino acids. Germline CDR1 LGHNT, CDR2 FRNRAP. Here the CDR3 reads CASGWGLARLWGTQYF. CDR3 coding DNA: TGTGCTAGTGGTTGGGGACTAGCGAGACTGTGGGGGACCCAGTACTTC.

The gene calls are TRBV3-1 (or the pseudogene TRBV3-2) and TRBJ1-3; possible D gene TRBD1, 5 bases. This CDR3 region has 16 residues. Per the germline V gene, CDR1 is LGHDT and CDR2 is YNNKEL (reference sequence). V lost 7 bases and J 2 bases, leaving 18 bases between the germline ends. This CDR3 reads CASTFSTGSTGNTIYF. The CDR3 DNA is TGTGCCAGCACGTTTTCTACAGGCAGTACTGGAAACACCATATATTTT.

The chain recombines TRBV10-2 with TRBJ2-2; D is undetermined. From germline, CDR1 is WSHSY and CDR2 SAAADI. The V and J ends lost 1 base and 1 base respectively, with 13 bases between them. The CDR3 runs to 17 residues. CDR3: CASSEWAASKNTGELFF. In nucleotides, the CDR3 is TGCGCCAGCAGTGAGTGGGCAGCTTCCAAGAACACCGGGGAGCTGTTTTTT.

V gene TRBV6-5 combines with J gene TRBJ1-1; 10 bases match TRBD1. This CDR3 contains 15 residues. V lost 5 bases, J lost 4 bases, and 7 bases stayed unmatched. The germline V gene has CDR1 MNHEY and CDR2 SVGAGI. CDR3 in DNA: TGTGCCAGCAGTAGACAGGGGGCTGGAAGCACTGAAGCTTTCTTT. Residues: CASSRQGAGSTEAFF.

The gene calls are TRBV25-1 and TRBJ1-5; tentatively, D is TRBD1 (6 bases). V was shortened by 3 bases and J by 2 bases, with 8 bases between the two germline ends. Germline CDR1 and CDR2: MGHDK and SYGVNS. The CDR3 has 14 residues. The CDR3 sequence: CASSDAGGNQPQHF. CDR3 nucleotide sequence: TGTGCCAGCAGTGACGCAGGGGGCAATCAGCCCCAGCATTTT.

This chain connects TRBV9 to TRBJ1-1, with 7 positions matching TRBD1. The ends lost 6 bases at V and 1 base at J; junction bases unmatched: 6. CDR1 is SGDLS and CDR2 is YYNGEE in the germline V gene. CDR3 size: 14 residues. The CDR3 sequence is CASTVGTANTEAFF. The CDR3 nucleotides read TGTGCCAGCACCGTCGGGACAGCGAACACTGAAGCTTTCTTT.

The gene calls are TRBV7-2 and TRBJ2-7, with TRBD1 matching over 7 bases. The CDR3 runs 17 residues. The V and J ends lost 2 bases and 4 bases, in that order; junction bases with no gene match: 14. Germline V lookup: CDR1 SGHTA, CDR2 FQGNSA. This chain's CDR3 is CASSLRGGAGLGYEQYF. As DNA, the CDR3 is TGTGCCAGCAGCTTAAGAGGGGGCGCGGGCCTGGGTTACGAGCAGTACTTC.

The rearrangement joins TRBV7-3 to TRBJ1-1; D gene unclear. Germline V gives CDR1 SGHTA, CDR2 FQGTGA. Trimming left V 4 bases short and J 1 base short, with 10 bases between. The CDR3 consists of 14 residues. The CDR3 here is CASSSSTRNTEAFF. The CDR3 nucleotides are TGTGCCAGCAGCTCTAGTACCAGGAACACTGAAGCTTTCTTT.

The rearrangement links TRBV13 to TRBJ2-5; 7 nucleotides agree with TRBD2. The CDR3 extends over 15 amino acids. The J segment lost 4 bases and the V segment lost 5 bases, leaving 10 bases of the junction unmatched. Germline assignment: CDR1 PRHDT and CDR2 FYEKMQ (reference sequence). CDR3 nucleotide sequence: TGTGCCAGCAGCATACGCGCGGGAGTGGTAGAGACCCAGTACTTC. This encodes CASSIRAGVVETQYF.

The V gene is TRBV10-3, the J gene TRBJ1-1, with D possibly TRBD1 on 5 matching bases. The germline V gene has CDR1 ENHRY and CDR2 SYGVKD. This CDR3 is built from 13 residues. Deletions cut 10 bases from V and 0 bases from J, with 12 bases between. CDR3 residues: CASQGFMNTEAFF. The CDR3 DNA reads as TGTGCCAGCCAGGGTTTCATGAACACTGAAGCTTTCTTT.

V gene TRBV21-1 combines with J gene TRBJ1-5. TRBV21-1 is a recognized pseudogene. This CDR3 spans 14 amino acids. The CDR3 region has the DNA TGTGCCAGCAGCAAAGCGCGGGTTAATCAGCCCCAGCATTTT. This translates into CASSKARVNQPQHF.

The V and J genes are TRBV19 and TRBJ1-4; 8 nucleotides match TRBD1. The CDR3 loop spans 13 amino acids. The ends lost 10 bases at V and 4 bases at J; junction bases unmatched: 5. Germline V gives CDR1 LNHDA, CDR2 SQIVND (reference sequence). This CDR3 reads CATGQGRNEKLFF. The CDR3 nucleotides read TGTGCCACCGGACAGGGACGTAATGAAAAACTGTTTTTT.

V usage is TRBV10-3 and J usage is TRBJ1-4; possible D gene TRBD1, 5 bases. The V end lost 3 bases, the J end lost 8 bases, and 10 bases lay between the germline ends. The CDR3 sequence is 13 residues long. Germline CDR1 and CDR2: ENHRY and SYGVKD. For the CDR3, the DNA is TGTGCCATCAGTGAATTCGACAGAGAAAAACTGTTTTTT. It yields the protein CAISEFDREKLFF.

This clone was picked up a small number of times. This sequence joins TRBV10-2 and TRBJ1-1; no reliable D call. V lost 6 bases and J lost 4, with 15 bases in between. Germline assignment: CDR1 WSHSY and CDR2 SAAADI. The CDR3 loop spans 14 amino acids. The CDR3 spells CASRMTDRGTEAFF. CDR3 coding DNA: TGCGCCAGCAGGATGACGGACCGGGGCACTGAAGCTTTCTTT.

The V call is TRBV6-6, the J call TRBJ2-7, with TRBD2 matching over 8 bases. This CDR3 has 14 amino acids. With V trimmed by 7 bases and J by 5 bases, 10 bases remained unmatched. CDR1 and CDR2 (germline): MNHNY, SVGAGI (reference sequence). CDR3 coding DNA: TGTGCCAGCAAACCGGGACTAGTATTCCACGAGCAGTACTTC. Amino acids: CASKPGLVFHEQYF.

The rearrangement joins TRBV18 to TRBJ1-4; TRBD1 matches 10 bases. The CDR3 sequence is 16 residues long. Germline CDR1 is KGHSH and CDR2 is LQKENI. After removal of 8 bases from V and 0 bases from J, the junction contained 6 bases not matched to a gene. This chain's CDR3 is CASTRQGAATNEKLFF. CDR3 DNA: TGTGCCAGCACCCGACAGGGGGCTGCAACTAATGAAAAACTGTTTTTT.